Below are 29 T cell receptor beta chains sequenced from a single sample in a study of shared clonotypes between healthy human individuals. Clones were read by immunoSEQ multiplex PCR, and TCRdb kept only the in-frame ones, dropping some. The data show 230,000 or so clones, 65% seen once. Sequenced material: memory CD4+ T cells sorted from blood. Subset meaning: CD45RA-negative fraction. These receptors came from a man between 25 and 39 years old in good health.

In its sample, this clone was seen a few times. The likely explanation is a read error, given a far larger clone one base away. The V and J genes are TRBV6-1 and TRBJ2-7; no clear D. V lost 3 bases to trimming and J lost 4 bases, with 1 base between them. This CDR3 comprises 10 residues. CDR1 MNHNS and CDR2 SASEGT come from the germline V gene. The DNA of the CDR3 is TGTGCCAGCAGTGAGTACGAGCAGTACTTC. This encodes CASSEYEQYF.

This chain links TRBV2 with TRBJ2-1; D unclear. The CDR3 is made up of 14 amino acids. V was cut by 4 bases and J by 7 bases, with 14 bases left in between. The V gene's germline CDR1 is SNHLY and CDR2 FYNNEI. The CDR3 bases are TGTGCCAGCAGTGTTTCCCCAGCACGGAATGAGCAGTTCTTC. Residues: CASSVSPARNEQFF. Supplemented by reference TRBV2 and TRBJ2-1, the full variable domain reads EPEVTQTPSHQVTQMGQEVILRCVPISNHLYFYWYRQILGQKVEFLVSFYNNEISEKSEIFDDQFSVERPDGSNFTLKIRSTKLEDSAMYFCASSVSPARNEQFFGPGTRLTVL.

About this clone itself: Germline and junction disagree at one end, which may indicate a read error. The gene calls are TRBV10-1 and TRBJ2-7; D possibly corresponds to TRBD2 (5 bases). This CDR3 region has 16 residues. CDR1 and CDR2 (germline): WNHNN, SYGVQD (reference sequence). The CDR3 reads CASSPPIRAVRIERDF. In nucleotides, the CDR3 is TGCGCCAGCAGCCCACCCATCCGGGCAGTAAGAATCGAGAGGGACTTC.

This clone came up a few times. The chain employs TRBV10-1 and TRBJ1-1; D might be TRBD1 (5 bases). Germline values: CDR1 WNHNN, CDR2 SYGVQD (reference sequence). V was clipped by 8 bases and J by 6 bases, with 22 bases between them. This CDR3 has 15 amino acids. The chain's CDR3 is CASSKGGTISAEAFF. CDR3 nucleotides: TGCGCCAGCTCCAAAGGAGGGACGATCTCGGCTGAAGCTTTCTTT.

V gene TRBV14 combines with J gene TRBJ2-5; 10 positions agree with TRBD2. CDR1 is SGHDN and CDR2 is FVKESK in the germline V gene. J was trimmed by 4 bases and V by 6 bases; bases with no gene match: 2. There are 13 residues in the CDR3. CDR3 protein: CASRLAGAETQYF. The CDR3 nucleotides read TGTGCCAGCAGGCTAGCGGGAGCAGAGACCCAGTACTTC. Complete variable domain (other parts from reference TRBV14 and TRBJ2-5): EAGVTQFPSHSVIEKGQTVTLRCDPISGHDNLYWYRRVMGKEIKFLLHFVKESKQDESGMPNNRFLAERTGGTYSTLKVQPAELEDSGVYFCASRLAGAETQYFGPGTRLLVL.

CDR3 sequence: CASSFQFTGSAGPYGYTF. CDR3 nucleotides: TGTGCCAGCAGCTTTCAATTTACCGGGTCCGCAGGCCCTTACGGCTACACCTTC. The V call is TRBV11-2, the J call TRBJ1-2; D gene ambiguous. V shed 3 bases and J shed 8 bases, with 28 bases lying between them. The CDR3 sequence is 18 residues long. Germline V gene lookup returns CDR1 SGHAT and CDR2 FQNNGV.

A note on this clone: A far bigger clonotype differs at one base, so this is likely a read error. This chain uses TRBV19 with TRBJ1-2; 7 positions match TRBD1. The CDR3 runs 17 residues. Germline loops: CDR1 LNHDA, CDR2 SQIVND (reference sequence). The V and J ends lost 7 bases and 0 bases, in that order; junction bases with no gene match: 14. The DNA for the CDR3 is TGTGCCAGTAATATTCTAGGGGACAGTTCGGCTAACTATGGCTACACCTTC. It translates to CASNILGDSSANYGYTF.

The chain is built from TRBV2 and TRBJ2-7; D remains ambiguous. Looked up from germline, CDR1 is SNHLY and CDR2 is FYNNEI. V was shortened by 6 bases and J by 3 bases, with 12 bases between the two germline ends. The length of the CDR3 is 13 residues. This CDR3 reads CASSASRNYEQYF. The CDR3 bases are TGTGCCAGCAGCGCCTCCAGAAACTACGAGCAGTACTTC.

This chain uses TRBV18 with TRBJ2-4, with D perhaps matching TRBD1 (6 bases). V was shortened by 3 bases and J by 4 bases, with 7 bases between the two germline ends. CDR1 is KGHSH and CDR2 is LQKENI in the germline V gene. The CDR3 loop spans 13 amino acids. The CDR3: CASSPDRKNIQYF. CDR3 DNA: TGTGCCAGCTCACCGGACAGAAAAAACATTCAGTACTTC.

V is TRBV4-3 and J is TRBJ1-2, with TRBD1 matching over 8 bases. The germline gives CDR1 LGHNA, CDR2 YSLEER. CDR3 length: 13 amino acids. Trimming removed 4 bases from V and 5 bases from J; junction bases left unmatched: 3. CDR3: CASSRGTGYGYTF. The CDR3 nucleotides read TGCGCCAGCAGCCGCGGGACAGGATATGGCTACACCTTC.

To note about this clone: One end of the junction fails to match germline, which may point to a read error. The V and J genes are TRBV7-7 and TRBJ1-4; D gene uncertain. Germline V gene data show CDR1 as SSHAT and CDR2 as FNYEAQ (reference sequence). CDR3 size: 12 residues. CDR3 DNA: TGTGCTAGCAGCTTCTCGACAGAAAAACTGTTTTTT. It yields the protein CASSFSTEKLFF.

V gene TRBV28 combines with J gene TRBJ2-7; possibly TRBD1 for D (6 bases). V was cut by 4 bases and J by 2 bases, with 15 bases left in between. CDR1 and CDR2 from the germline V gene are MDHEN and SYDVKM. CDR3 size: 15 residues. CDR3 protein: CASSSSGTPAYEQYF. For the CDR3, the DNA is TGTGCCAGCAGTTCCTCAGGGACACCCGCCTACGAGCAGTACTTC.

The CDR3 protein is CASSLAGQHYTGELFF. The CDR3 region has the DNA TGTGCCAGCAGCTTGGCCGGGCAGCACTACACCGGGGAGCTGTTTTTT. The rearrangement uses TRBV7-2 and TRBJ2-2, with unresolved D. The V and J ends lost 3 bases and 3 bases respectively, with 14 bases between them. CDR3 length equals 16 residues. Germline CDR1 SGHTA, CDR2 FQGNSA.

Only one count was recorded for this clone. V gene TRBV6-1 combines with J gene TRBJ1-5; TRBD1 might be the D (5 bases). The CDR3 spans 13 residues. The germline gives CDR1 MNHNS, CDR2 SASEGT. The V and J ends lost 4 bases and 3 bases respectively, with 7 bases between them. CDR3 in DNA: TGTGCCAGCAGTGGACAGATCAATCAGCCCCAGCATTTT. This sequence encodes CASSGQINQPQHF.

This sequence joins TRBV11-3 and TRBJ2-1; D possibly uses TRBD1 or TRBD2 (6 bases each). Trimming took 1 base from V and 10 from J, leaving 14 bases between them. Germline loops: CDR1 SGHNT, CDR2 YENEEA. CDR3 length equals 14 residues. In nucleotides, the CDR3 is TGTGCCAGCAGCTTAGCGGGGGCAGCTAGAGAGCAGTTCTTC. It is translated as CASSLAGAAREQFF.

The chain links TRBV15 to TRBJ2-1; the match to TRBD1 covers 9 bases. Germline CDR1 and CDR2: LNHNV and YYDKDF (reference sequence). V shed 5 bases, J shed 3 bases, and the junction held 5 bases outside the gene matches. The CDR3 contains 15 residues. The CDR3 coding sequence is TGTGCCACCAGCCCGGGACAGGGCTACTACAATGAGCAGTTCTTC. Translating it yields CATSPGQGYYNEQFF. Combining the CDR3 with reference TRBV15 and TRBJ2-1 gives the whole variable domain DAMVIQNPRYQVTQFGKPVTLSCSQTLNHNVMYWYQQKSSQAPKLLFHYYDKDFNNEADTPDNFQSRRPNTSFCFLDIRSPGLGDTAMYLCATSPGQGYYNEQFFGPGTRLTVL.

The sample holds one count of this clone. The chain links TRBV5-6 to TRBJ2-5; D unresolved. V shed 0 bases and J shed 5 bases, with 8 bases lying between them. CDR3 length: 13 residues. Germline assignment: CDR1 SGHDT and CDR2 YYEEEE. In DNA, the CDR3 is TGTGCCAGCAGCTTGGATGCGCTGGAGACCCAGTACTTC. The encoded protein is CASSLDALETQYF.

The chain joins TRBV5-1 to TRBJ2-1; D not certain. CDR3 size: 14 residues. V was clipped by 0 bases and J by 3 bases, with 7 bases between them. Germline V CDR1 and CDR2: SGHRS, YFSETQ. The CDR3 loop is CASSLAPSYNEQFF. The CDR3 DNA sequence: TGCGCCAGCAGCTTGGCCCCCAGCTACAATGAGCAGTTCTTC. Full variable domain (rest looked up from reference TRBV5-1 and TRBJ2-1): KAGVTQTPRYLIKTRGQQVTLSCSPISGHRSVSWYQQTPGQGLQFLFEYFSETQRNKGNFPGRFSGRQFSNSRSEMNVSTLELGDSALYLCASSLAPSYNEQFFGPGTRLTVL.

This sequence joins TRBV5-1 and TRBJ1-1, with D uncertain. The CDR3 is 14 residues long. The germline V gene encodes CDR1 SGHRS and CDR2 YFSETQ. The V gene lost 1 base and the J gene lost 2 bases, with 9 bases spanning the gap. This CDR3 reads CASSLRPSNTEAFF. The CDR3, as DNA: TGCGCCAGCAGCTTGAGGCCGAGTAACACTGAAGCTTTCTTT.

The rearrangement links TRBV11-3 to TRBJ2-3, with D possibly TRBD2 on 5 matching bases. The CDR3 is made up of 12 amino acids. The V gene lost 1 base and the J gene lost 7 bases, with 6 bases spanning the gap. Germline CDR1 is SGHNT and CDR2 is YENEEA. This CDR3 reads CASSLGGNTQYF. CDR3 nucleotide sequence: TGTGCCAGCAGCTTAGGAGGGAATACGCAGTATTTT.

The chain carries TRBV2 and TRBJ1-1; 8 nucleotides line up with TRBD1. This CDR3 has 13 amino acids. The V gene end was trimmed by 6 bases and the J gene end by 8 bases; junction bases not matched to a gene: 8. CDR1 and CDR2 from the germline V gene are SNHLY and FYNNEI. The CDR3 is CASRLSGGGEAFF. CDR3 bases: TGTGCCAGCAGGCTCTCAGGGGGCGGCGAAGCTTTCTTT.

The chain combines TRBV11-1 with TRBJ1-1; a possible D gene is TRBD1 (5 bases). This CDR3 is 17 amino acids long. The germline V gene encodes CDR1 SGHAT and CDR2 FQDESV (reference sequence). V was trimmed by 5 bases and J by 5 bases, leaving 24 bases between them. CDR3 sequence reads: CASSHRLGRRRMTEAFF. CDR3 in DNA: TGTGCCAGCAGCCACCGTTTGGGGCGCCGGAGGATGACTGAAGCTTTCTTT.

The chain employs TRBV9 and TRBJ2-1, with 7 bases lining up with TRBD1. Germline CDR1 reads SGDLS; CDR2 reads YYNGEE. V lost 5 bases and J lost 4; bases outside the gene matches: 9. The CDR3 consists of 15 residues. CDR3 DNA: TGTGCCAGCAGTGTCACGGGACAGCGATACAATGAGCAGTTCTTC. Its protein is CASSVTGQRYNEQFF.

This clone was seen repeatedly, ten times or more. The same CDR3 is also encoded by other DNA sequences in this sample. The chain carries TRBV5-1 and TRBJ2-3; D perhaps matches TRBD1 (5 bases). Trimming removed 0 bases from V and 2 bases from J, with 10 bases in between. The CDR3 spans 15 residues. Germline-derived CDR1 and CDR2 are SGHRS and YFSETQ. CDR3 residues: CASSLEQGNTDTQYF. CDR3 DNA: TGCGCCAGCAGCTTGGAGCAGGGAAACACAGATACGCAGTATTTT.

The chain links TRBV18 to TRBJ1-2; a weak D match, TRBD1 (6 bases). The V end was cut by 3 bases, the J end by 8 bases, with 13 bases between. Germline-derived CDR1 and CDR2 are KGHSH and LQKENI. CDR3 size: 13 residues. Here the CDR3 DNA reads TGTGCCAGCTCACCTGTGGACAGAGGAGGCTACACCTTC. This encodes CASSPVDRGGYTF.

V and J are TRBV5-1 and TRBJ1-1; D gene ambiguous. V was shortened by 4 bases and J by 2 bases, with 15 bases between the two germline ends. Per germline, CDR1 SGHRS and CDR2 YFSETQ. The CDR3 is made up of 15 amino acids. The CDR3 DNA follows: TGCGCCAGCAGCGCTTCACAGAATATAAACACTGAAGCTTTCTTT. This gives the protein CASSASQNINTEAFF.

In this sample, this clone turned up once. This CDR3 is CASSPLGAPNEQFF. The CDR3 nucleotides are TGTGCCAGCAGCCCGCTGGGAGCCCCCAATGAGCAGTTCTTC. This rearrangement joins TRBV11-3 to TRBJ2-1; tentative D call: TRBD2 (5 bases). This CDR3 comprises 14 residues. Germline CDR1 and CDR2: SGHNT and YENEEA. V shed 5 bases and J shed 6 bases, with 14 bases lying between them.

This CDR3 reads CASTPLKGGQETQYF. For the CDR3, the DNA is TGTGCCAGCACCCCTTTAAAGGGGGGCCAAGAGACCCAGTACTTC. V gene TRBV7-2 combines with J gene TRBJ2-5, with D tentatively TRBD1 or TRBD2 (6 bases each). This CDR3 has 15 amino acids. Germline-derived CDR1 and CDR2 are SGHTA and FQGNSA. The V end was cut by 7 bases, the J end by 1 base, with 16 bases between. Looking up the rest from reference TRBV7-2 and TRBJ2-5 gives the full variable domain: GAGVSQSPSNKVTEKGKDVELRCDPISGHTALYWYRQSLGQGLEFLIYFQGNSAPDKSGLPSDRFSAERTGGSVSTLTIQRTQQEDSAVYLCASTPLKGGQETQYFGPGTRLLVL.

The CDR3 reads CASSSPQGYYGYTF. CDR3 nucleotide sequence: TGTGCCAGCAGTTCCCCCCAGGGGTACTATGGCTACACCTTC. The rearrangement joins TRBV28 to TRBJ1-2; a possible D gene is TRBD1 (6 bases). V gave up 4 bases and J gave up 3 bases, with 12 bases separating them. CDR1 is MDHEN and CDR2 is SYDVKM in the germline V gene. CDR3 size: 14 residues.